This T cell receptor (beta chain) is drawn from a study of cytomegalovirus exposure and HLA in healthy donors. Study overall: Researchers previously reported finding 90 million to 120 million unique TCR beta sequences from approximately 200 million T cells. Drawn from HLA-typed donors, around 85 million unique TCRs were held in an early data release. Study results and limitations: When a later analysis compared HLA-associated TCR beta chains with equally common others, the HLA-associated chains turned out to be more clonally expanded and to have lower generation probabilities.

About this clone: Its antigen is as yet unknown.

V was trimmed by 1 base and J by 8 bases, leaving 11 bases between them. The CDR3 runs 12 residues. Germline V gene sequence: CDR1 GTSNPN, CDR2 SVGIG (reference sequence). The PCR had 60 Vbeta and 13 Jbeta primers. Sequenced by immunoSEQ multiplex PCR; TCRdb stores in-frame clones only, minus some. The profile covers around 190,000 clones, with about four fifths appearing a single time and approximately 2.9% taken by the ten largest. The sample consisted of PBMCs. V is TRBV30 and J is TRBJ1-1; D call uncertain. The sequence was obtained from a female donor in good health and CMV-seronegative. CDR3 sequence: CAWSARGKEAFF. The CDR3, as DNA: TGTGCCTGGAGTGCGCGGGGAAAGGAAGCTTTCTTT.